This TCR beta chain was observed in a study of cytomegalovirus exposure and HLA in healthy donors. Whole-study findings and limits: The majority of CMV-associated TCR beta chains were reported as apparently HLA-restricted in a later analysis.

Worth noting for this clone: What it binds is not known.

Per germline, CDR1 SGHTA and CDR2 FQGNSA. Trimming at V came to 5 bases and at J to 5 bases, leaving 8 bases not matched to a gene. The CDR3 is 14 residues long. Primers for the PCR totalled 60 Vbeta and 13 Jbeta. As processed by the authors: Later reanalysis found about 80 million unique TCR beta chains, approximately 11 million of them shared. The table came from immunoSEQ multiplex PCR; TCRdb's copy has only in-frame clones and leaves some out. That table furnishes V, J and clone size, whereas the DNA furnished D and trimming. In the table there are 150,000 to 200,000 clones, 80% of which are singletons.

Material: PBMCs. The chain is built from TRBV7-2 and TRBJ2-5, with 7 positions matching TRBD1. The source of this sequence is a woman in her twenties or thirties in good health and CMV-seronegative. DNA for the CDR3: TGTGCCAGCAGCCCAGGACAGGTTGGGGAGACCCAGTACTTC. Translated: CASSPGQVGETQYF.